This record looks at one T cell receptor (beta chain) sequence and its context. Its antigen is currently unknown. The sample originates from a study of blood T cells in healthy people across ages. Whole-study context: Capturing about one barcoded beta molecule per two T cells was achieved by template switching. Notes on the study in general: Estimated diversity, derived from one million T cells, was regarded as an underestimate. Since the PBMCs were unsorted, naive and antigen-experienced cells could not be conclusively compared.

Primed by a sample-barcoded 5' primer and a J-beta primer mix, a second PCR proceeded for 7 to 11 cycles. No fewer than 3 million CDR3-containing paired-end reads came from each sample. TCRdb reprocessed the 5' RACE reads with MiXCR, giving one entry per CDR3 protein. This sample has approximately 690,000 distinct CDR3 sequences; approximately 50% occur once, and the top ten carry more than 35%. The V segment lost 3 bases and the J segment 1 base; nucleotides outside the gene matches: 1. Germline CDR1 is SQVTM and CDR2 is ANQGSEA. This CDR3 is 13 amino acids long. Material for sequencing was blood. This TCR derives from a man between 60 and 75 years old in good health. V is TRBV29-1 and J is TRBJ2-7; 9 nucleotides align to TRBD1. The CDR3 protein is CSVDGTGSYEQYF. CDR3 nucleotides: TGCAGCGTTGATGGGACAGGGTCCTACGAGCAGTACTTC.